Listed below are T cell receptor beta chains from one sample, sequenced in a study of Siglec-9 on CD8 T cells in melanoma. Only in-frame clones appear in the TCRdb table, and some are missing; sequencing was by immunoSEQ multiplex PCR. Of roughly 35,000 clones in the sample, about 86% were seen once. Sequencing was done on a sample of Siglec-9- CD8+ T cells sorted from blood. Receptors were obtained from a human donor in good health. Each CDR3 is given without its conserved first and last residue. The size of a clone is reported for some rows only, either as once, few or many, or as a class for expanded clones.

j_call,v_call,clone_size,cdr3_aa
TRBJ1-1,TRBV11-2,.,ASSLDLGALGF
TRBJ1-2,TRBV7-9,few,ASSTGLGFGYT
TRBJ2-1,TRBV5-1,.,ASSPNLYNEQF
TRBJ2-1,TRBV10-2,.,ASDEGTYNEQF
TRBJ2-3,TRBV4-1,.,ASSQDRGPPTDTQY
TRBJ2-7,TRBV7-2,.,ASSPGSGAYEQY
TRBJ2-2,TRBV9,once,ASSVGFSGELF
TRBJ1-1,TRBV28,once,ASSLYTGDGTNTEAF
TRBJ2-7,TRBV29-1,.,SVRYGTGHLSYEQY
TRBJ2-7,TRBV4-1,.,ASSQRAGALYEQY
TRBJ1-2,TRBV29-1,.,SGTGGADYGYT
TRBJ1-2,TRBV4-1,.,AATLIQGVTSGGYT
TRBJ2-1,TRBV2,.,ASRQQGVEQF
TRBJ2-7,TRBV6-1,.,ASSPRGTSYEQY
TRBJ2-5,TRBV4-1,.,ASSPHGSKETQY